The rows below give T cell receptor beta chains drawn from one sample of a study of T cells in Graves' hyperthyroidism and ophthalmopathy. TCRdb itself ran the multiplex PCR reads through MiXCR, one entry per CDR3 protein. The sample records hundreds of thousands of distinct CDR3 sequences, about 14% being singletons. The sequencing sample was made of blood. These receptors originate from a woman between 18 and 30 years old with Graves' hyperthyroidism. CDR3s include the opening cysteine and the closing phenylalanine or tryptophan. The D gene is left open where the match is weak. Only some rows state a clone size, as once, few, many or a class for expanded clones.

few	TRBJ2-1	TRBV6-1	TRBD2	TGTGCCAGCAAGATATGGACTAGCGGATCCTACAATGAGCAGTTCTTC	CASKIWTSGSYNEQFF
many	TRBJ1-2	TRBV20-1	.	TGCAGTGCTAGACGGCCGCGGGGCTACACCTTC	CSARRPRGYTF
few	TRBJ1-1	TRBV18	TRBD1	TGTGCCAGCTCACTAACGGCCAGGGGGCAATTCTCTGAAGCTTTCTTT	CASSLTARGQFSEAFF
.	TRBJ1-1	TRBV19	.	TGTGCCAGTACCCTTCCCGGCGGAGGGAGTCACGAGGATCCTGAAGCTTTCTTT	CASTLPGGGSHEDPEAFF
.	TRBJ2-4	TRBV4-1	.	TGCGCCAGCAGCCAAGATATACCCCGGAGGGGGGGATTATTGACCAAAAACATTCAGTACTTC	CASSQDIPRRGGLLTKNIQYF
.	TRBJ2-7	TRBV7-9	TRBD1	TGTGCCAGCAAGCCGGACAGGGACCCTACTTACGAGCAGTACTTC	CASKPDRDPTYEQYF
many	TRBJ2-7	TRBV28	TRBD1	TGTGCCAGCAGTACCCCGAGGCAGGGGGTCTACGAGCAGTACTTC	CASSTPRQGVYEQYF
many	TRBJ2-7	TRBV7-6	.	TGTGCCAGCAGCTTAGAGGAGGGGGCGAGGTACGAGCAGTACTTC	CASSLEEGARYEQYF
many	TRBJ2-1	TRBV30	.	TGTGCCTGGAGTGCCGGGGCCAATGAGCAGTTCTTC	CAWSAGANEQFF
many	TRBJ2-3	TRBV7-9	.	TGTGCCAGCAGCTTGTCCTCGGATACGCAGTATTTT	CASSLSSDTQYF
many	TRBJ1-1	TRBV3-1	TRBD1	TGTGCCAGCAGCCGTAATAGCAGGGGGCGGTGGATTGAGACTGAAGCTTTCTTT	CASSRNSRGRWIETEAFF
many	TRBJ1-1	TRBV30	.	TGTGCCTGGACTGTACAGGGTGTCCGACAGCTTGAAGCTTTCTTT	CAWTVQGVRQLEAFF